Following are 12 T cell receptor beta chains from one sample sequenced in a study of blood T cells in healthy people across ages. Next came a second PCR, run for roughly 6 to 11 cycles, which used a sample-barcoded 5' primer along with a J-beta primer mix. TCRdb re-analysed the 5' RACE reads in MiXCR, keeping a single row per CDR3 protein. The data show 1.5 million to 2 million distinct CDR3 sequences, 28% seen once. Specimen: blood. All receptors derive from a woman younger than 45 in good health.

This clonotype was counted only a few times. The chain recombines TRBV5-1 with TRBJ1-6; 7 nucleotides line up with TRBD1. The CDR3 has 14 amino acids. Germline V CDR1 and CDR2: SGHRS, YFSETQ. The J segment lost 8 bases and the V segment lost 3 bases, leaving 5 bases of the junction unmatched. CDR3 in amino acids: CASSSGQLYSPLHF. In nucleotides, the CDR3 is TGCGCCAGCAGCTCGGGACAGCTTTATTCACCCCTCCACTTT.

This clonotype came up a few times. The chain joins TRBV5-1 to TRBJ2-3; 13 bases agree with TRBD2. Per the germline V gene, CDR1 is SGHRS and CDR2 is YFSETQ. V lost 7 bases, J lost 6 bases, and 11 bases stayed unmatched. This CDR3 has 16 residues. CDR3 loop: CASRTGLAGFGDTQYF. Written as DNA, the CDR3 is TGCGCCAGCCGCACGGGACTAGCGGGATTCGGGGATACGCAGTATTTT.

The chain combines TRBV20-1 with TRBJ2-3; the match to TRBD2 covers 14 bases. The CDR3 has 15 residues. The V gene's germline CDR1 is DFQATT and CDR2 SNEGSKA (reference sequence). The V gene end was trimmed by 5 bases and the J gene end by 5 bases; junction bases not matched to a gene: 6. The CDR3 reads CSAPTSGGARDTQYF. The CDR3 nucleotides are TGCAGTGCTCCGACTAGCGGGGGGGCCAGAGATACGCAGTATTTT.

This clonotype was recorded many times. CDR3 sequence: CASSSGTSGGAIEETQYF. For the CDR3, the DNA is TGCGCCAGCAGCTCCGGGACTAGCGGGGGGGCCATAGAGGAGACCCAGTACTTC. J is TRBJ2-5 and V is TRBV5-1; 16 bases agree with TRBD2. J gave up 5 bases and V 3 bases, and 10 bases lay outside the gene matches. CDR3 length: 18 amino acids. From germline, CDR1 is SGHRS and CDR2 YFSETQ.

There are a few counts of this clonotype. The chain joins TRBV5-5 to TRBJ2-1; D unclear. The CDR3 is 13 amino acids. CDR1 and CDR2 from the germline V gene are SGHKS and YYEKEE (reference sequence). V was pared by 0 bases and J by 8 bases, with 9 bases between. The CDR3 loop is CASSLVIADEQFF. The CDR3 DNA is TGTGCCAGCAGCTTGGTAATCGCAGATGAGCAGTTCTTC.

In this sample, this clonotype turned up a few times. The chain uses TRBV2 and TRBJ2-5; D may be TRBD1 or TRBD2 (6 bases each). Per the germline V gene, CDR1 is SNHLY and CDR2 is FYNNEI. Trimming shortened V by 6 bases and J by 5 bases, and 19 bases separated the two germline ends. The CDR3 is 15 residues long. The CDR3 sequence: CASRTRDTERETQYF. The DNA for the CDR3 is TGTGCCAGCAGGACTAGGGACACGGAAAGGGAGACCCAGTACTTC.

V and J are TRBV29-1 and TRBJ2-2, with D perhaps matching TRBD1 or TRBD2 (5 bases each). V was cut by 3 bases and J by 5 bases, with 16 bases left in between. Germline V gene lookup returns CDR1 SQVTM and CDR2 ANQGSEA. This CDR3 has 15 amino acids. CDR3 residues: CSVEGVVGETGELFF. The CDR3 nucleotides are TGCAGCGTTGAGGGGGTCGTAGGGGAGACCGGGGAGCTGTTTTTT.

The rearrangement uses TRBV5-6 and TRBJ2-1; tentatively, D is TRBD1 (6 bases). The DNA end is more similar to TRBJ2-7, so the J call may be wrong. The CDR3 runs 15 residues. The germline gives CDR1 SGHDT, CDR2 YYEEEE. CDR3 in amino acids: CASSLAPGAYNEQYF. The CDR3 region has the DNA TGTGCCAGCAGCTTGGCCCCAGGGGCCTACAATGAGCAGTACTTC.

V gene TRBV2 combines with J gene TRBJ2-5; no clear D gene. V was shortened by 2 bases and J by 4 bases, with 11 bases between the two germline ends. The CDR3 has 14 residues. Germline V gene lookup returns CDR1 SNHLY and CDR2 FYNNEI. The CDR3 region has the DNA TGTGCCAGCAGTGAATTAGTCACCCGAGAGACCCAGTACTTC. Residues: CASSELVTRETQYF. Supplemented by reference TRBV2 and TRBJ2-5, the full variable domain reads EPEVTQTPSHQVTQMGQEVILRCVPISNHLYFYWYRQILGQKVEFLVSFYNNEISEKSEIFDDQFSVERPDGSNFTLKIRSTKLEDSAMYFCASSELVTRETQYFGPGTRLLVL.

The V and J genes are TRBV12-3 or TRBV12-4 and TRBJ2-5; no clear D gene. The germline V and J ends were trimmed by 6 bases and 5 bases, with 16 bases remaining between them. The CDR3 is made up of 14 amino acids. The CDR3 protein is CASSAVGLQETQYF. The CDR3 DNA sequence: TGTGCCAGCAGCGCAGTGGGGTTACAGGAGACCCAGTACTTC.

The DNA for the CDR3 is TGTGCCAGCACCAGGACAGGGACAGGCAATGAGCAGTTCTTC. Residues: CASTRTGTGNEQFF. V gene TRBV6-6 combines with J gene TRBJ2-1, with TRBD1 matching over 8 bases. The ends lost 7 bases at V and 6 bases at J; junction bases unmatched: 8. Germline V CDR1 and CDR2: MNHNY, SVGAGI (reference sequence). The CDR3 is 14 amino acids.

Points on this clonotype: This may be a read error: a much more frequent sequence differs by one nucleotide. This sequence joins TRBV7-2 and TRBJ2-5, with D maybe TRBD2 (5 bases). The CDR3 is 14 amino acids. The V end lost 5 bases, the J end lost 4 bases, and 14 bases lay between the germline ends. Germline V gives CDR1 SGHTA, CDR2 FQGNSA. The CDR3 spells CASSEDVGRETQYF. DNA of the CDR3: TGTGCCAGCAGCGAGGATGTGGGGAGAGAGACCCAGTACTTC.